This entry features one T cell receptor (beta chain) sequence. The data stem from a study of shared clonotypes between healthy human individuals. Clones were read by immunoSEQ multiplex PCR, and TCRdb kept only the in-frame ones, dropping some. The sample shows about 2.1 million clones, roughly 91% of them seen only once. The junction had 2 bases not matched to a gene; V was cut back by 5 bases and J by 1 base. The CDR3 has 13 residues. Germline values: CDR1 LNHNV, CDR2 YYDKDF (reference sequence). Terminally differentiated effector memory CD45RA+ cells were excluded by CCR7 positive selection of CD45RO-negative cells.

The V call is TRBV15, the J call TRBJ2-7; TRBD1 matches 7 bases. Sequenced material: naive CD8+ T cells from PBMCs. This receptor was identified in a man aged 18 to 30 in good health. Some clones in this sample may be carry-over from other donors' samples. The CDR3 bases are TGTGCCACCAGCGACAGGGATTCCTACGAGCAGTACTTC. Its protein product is CATSDRDSYEQYF.